This entry lists 19 T cell receptor beta chains sequenced from one sample in a study of blood T cell repertoires in COVID-19. The assay was immunoSEQ multiplex PCR, and TCRdb's table has in-frame clones only and misses some. The sample holds under 75,000 clones; around 86% are singletons and the top ten take about 2.1%. The material sequenced was peripheral blood. The source is a man younger than 40 with acute or convalescent COVID-19.

The chain employs TRBV7-9 and TRBJ2-2; 9 bases agree with TRBD1. Germline loops: CDR1 SEHNR, CDR2 FQNEAQ (reference sequence). V was clipped by 5 bases and J by 4 bases; unmatched bases: 17. This CDR3 has 19 amino acids. This CDR3 reads CASSPQKLGTGRGTGELFF. Written as DNA, the CDR3 is TGTGCCAGCAGCCCGCAGAAACTCGGGACAGGGCGGGGCACCGGGGAGCTGTTTTTT.

The DNA for the CDR3 is TGCGCCAGCAGCCCGGGACAGGGGGCGGGAGATACGCAGTATTTT. This encodes CASSPGQGAGDTQYF. The chain is built from TRBV5-1 and TRBJ2-3; TRBD1 aligns across 12 bases. The ends lost 4 bases at V and 5 bases at J; junction bases unmatched: 5. The CDR3 covers 15 residues. The germline CDR1 and CDR2 sequences are SGHRS and YFSETQ.

The V gene is TRBV2, the J gene TRBJ2-3; 10 positions agree with TRBD2. Germline-derived CDR1 and CDR2 are SNHLY and FYNNEI. V shed 7 bases and J 3 bases; nucleotides not matched to a gene: 10. There are 16 residues in the CDR3. CDR3 protein: CASNAMTSGLTDTQYF. CDR3 sequence (DNA): TGTGCCAGCAACGCTATGACTAGCGGGCTTACAGATACGCAGTATTTT.

The genes are TRBV5-1 and TRBJ1-6; TRBD1 matches 7 bases. This CDR3 spans 16 amino acids. Unmatched junction bases numbered 10, after V lost 0 bases and J lost 10 bases. Per the germline V gene, CDR1 is SGHRS and CDR2 is YFSETQ. The CDR3 loop reads CASSLASGDRGSPLHF. CDR3 nucleotides: TGCGCCAGCAGCTTGGCCTCCGGGGACAGAGGGTCACCCCTCCACTTT.

The V call is TRBV2, the J call TRBJ2-2; 7 nucleotides align to TRBD2. The V segment lost 2 bases and the J segment 4 bases; nucleotides outside the gene matches: 10. The germline V gene encodes CDR1 SNHLY and CDR2 FYNNEI. This CDR3 is built from 17 residues. CDR3 nucleotides: TGTGCCAGCAGTGAACGAGGTCGGGCTAGCGGCACCGGGGAGCTGTTTTTT. Its translation is CASSERGRASGTGELFF.

The V gene is TRBV18, the J gene TRBJ1-2, with D perhaps matching TRBD1 (6 bases). CDR3 size: 17 residues. The V end was cut by 2 bases, the J end by 10 bases, with 26 bases between. The germline V gene has CDR1 KGHSH and CDR2 LQKENI. The CDR3 nucleotides are TGTGCCAGCTCACCATCTACAGGGTCAATATCCCCCCTTAACTACACCTTC. This sequence encodes CASSPSTGSISPLNYTF.

CDR3 nucleotides: TGTGCCAGCAGCTTGTTAACAGGGGACACTGAAGCTTTCTTT. Translating it yields CASSLLTGDTEAFF. This chain uses TRBV5-5 with TRBJ1-1; 7 bases agree with TRBD1. CDR3 length: 14 amino acids. The ends lost 1 base at V and 3 bases at J; junction bases unmatched: 3. CDR1 is SGHKS, CDR2 YYEKEE, per germline (reference sequence).

V is TRBV9 and J is TRBJ2-6; TRBD1 is a possible D gene (5 bases). V was clipped by 3 bases and J by 0 bases, with 13 bases between them. The CDR3 consists of 17 residues. CDR1 and CDR2 (germline): SGDLS, YYNGEE. The CDR3 here is CASSAFRTGSGANVLTF. As DNA, the CDR3 is TGTGCCAGCAGCGCCTTCCGAACAGGCTCTGGGGCCAACGTCCTGACTTTC.

The genes are TRBV5-4 and TRBJ1-4, with TRBD1 matching over 7 bases. This CDR3 has 15 amino acids. The germline V gene has CDR1 SGHNT and CDR2 YYREEE (reference sequence). Trimming removed 0 bases from V and 3 bases from J; junction bases left unmatched: 2. The CDR3 here is CASSLEGAANEKLFF. As DNA, the CDR3 is TGTGCCAGCAGCTTGGAGGGGGCGGCTAATGAAAAACTGTTTTTT.

The chain carries TRBV2 and TRBJ2-6; the D gene is possibly TRBD1 (5 bases). The CDR3 has 15 amino acids. Trimming removed 7 bases at V and 0 bases at J, with 10 bases between. Germline-derived CDR1 and CDR2 are SNHLY and FYNNEI. Here the CDR3 DNA reads TGTGCCAGCAATCAACAGGTCTCTGGGGCCAACGTCCTGACTTTC. Translating it yields CASNQQVSGANVLTF.

This clone came up a few times. This sample includes further DNA sequences coding for the same CDR3. V gene TRBV10-3 combines with J gene TRBJ1-1, with 9 bases that match TRBD1. V lost 10 bases, J lost 5 bases, and 5 bases stayed unmatched. This CDR3 is 12 amino acids long. The V gene's germline CDR1 is ENHRY and CDR2 SYGVKD. This CDR3 reads CATGTGLTEAFF. The CDR3 bases are TGTGCCACCGGGACAGGGTTGACTGAAGCTTTCTTT.

The chain couples TRBV7-2 to TRBJ2-1; D is unclear. V was shortened by 5 bases and J by 0 bases, with 11 bases between the two germline ends. Germline assignment: CDR1 SGHTA and CDR2 FQGNSA. CDR3 length: 15 residues. The CDR3 DNA is TGTGCCAGCAGCCAGGCTATTAGCTCCTACAATGAGCAGTTCTTC. Its protein is CASSQAISSYNEQFF.

This clone is medium-sized. V and J are TRBV30 and TRBJ2-3; D is perhaps TRBD1 (7 bases). V was pared by 1 base and J by 4 bases, with 15 bases between. In germline, CDR1 is GTSNPN, CDR2 SVGIG (reference sequence). The CDR3 sequence is 15 residues long. The CDR3 reads CAWSDPGGPADTQYF. The CDR3 region has the DNA TGTGCCTGGAGTGATCCAGGGGGGCCGGCAGATACGCAGTATTTT.

This chain links TRBV28 with TRBJ1-1, with a tentative D call TRBD1 (5 bases). Germline loops: CDR1 MDHEN, CDR2 SYDVKM. There are 17 residues in the CDR3. V shed 1 base and J shed 4 bases, with 19 bases lying between them. CDR3 sequence: CASSLYLQGTLLTEAFF. The CDR3 DNA is TGTGCCAGCAGTTTATATCTGCAGGGTACCCTTCTCACTGAAGCTTTCTTT.

This sequence joins TRBV6-5 and TRBJ2-1; 8 positions agree with TRBD1. The CDR3 runs 15 residues. Per the germline V gene, CDR1 is MNHEY and CDR2 is SVGAGI. V was clipped by 2 bases and J by 8 bases; unmatched bases: 8. CDR3 coding DNA: TGTGCCAGCAGTTACGCCGGGACAGGATACGATGAGCAGTTCTTC. Its protein is CASSYAGTGYDEQFF.

The chain links TRBV12-5 to TRBJ2-5, with a possible D match to TRBD2 (6 bases). Trimming took 4 bases from V and 2 from J, leaving 11 bases between them. CDR3 length: 14 amino acids. Germline CDR1 reads LGHNT; CDR2 reads FRNRAP. The CDR3 spells CASGSGTQQETQYF. The DNA for the CDR3 is TGTGCTAGTGGTTCGGGGACTCAGCAAGAGACCCAGTACTTC.

The rearrangement uses TRBV15 and TRBJ1-1, with a tentative D call TRBD1 (5 bases). Trimming removed 0 bases from V and 0 bases from J, with 11 bases in between. The CDR3 totals 16 residues. Germline assignment: CDR1 LNHNV and CDR2 YYDKDF (reference sequence). As DNA, the CDR3 is TGTGCCACCAGCAGAGATACAGGTACCTTGAACACTGAAGCTTTCTTT. Encoded protein: CATSRDTGTLNTEAFF.

The V call is TRBV16, the J call TRBJ1-1; D is perhaps TRBD1 (6 bases). The CDR3 sequence is 17 residues long. Germline V gene data show CDR1 as KGHSY and CDR2 as FQNENV. Deletions cut 2 bases from V and 1 base from J, with 17 bases between. The DNA for the CDR3 is TGTGCCAGCAGCCAACGAGGGGGTGAACCTAAGAACACTGAAGCTTTCTTT. Translating gives CASSQRGGEPKNTEAFF.

The chain couples TRBV5-5 to TRBJ2-7; weak D call: TRBD1 (6 bases). Germline V gene lookup returns CDR1 SGHKS and CDR2 YYEKEE (reference sequence). Trimming shortened V by 4 bases and J by 4 bases, and 18 bases separated the two germline ends. The length of the CDR3 is 15 residues. This chain's CDR3 is CASSPARGSRYEQYF. CDR3 sequence (DNA): TGTGCCAGCAGCCCCGCCAGGGGCAGTAGATACGAGCAGTACTTC.